This T cell receptor (beta chain) came from a study of T cells in Graves' hyperthyroidism and ophthalmopathy. Cells are PBMCs isolated from about 10 ml of fresh blood. Amplification of TCR beta CDR3 regions was performed using RNA transcripts as template. The TCR CDR3 was amplified in a first-round RT-PCR using the HTBI primer set. TCRdb analysed the multiplex PCR reads with MiXCR anew, one entry per CDR3 protein. Of about 600,000 distinct CDR3 sequences in the sample, 16% are singletons; the top ten hold more than 3%. The sample holds many counts of this clonotype. The CDR3 has 15 amino acids. V shed 4 bases, J shed 10 bases, and the junction held 9 bases outside the gene matches. Germline values: CDR1 SNHLY, CDR2 FYNNEI.

The receptor was isolated from a woman in her thirties or forties with Graves' ophthalmopathy. The chain couples TRBV2 to TRBJ1-4; 10 bases fit TRBD1. Input material: blood. CDR3 residues: CASSVPGTGDGKLFF. The CDR3 nucleotides read TGTGCCAGCAGTGTCCCCGGGACAGGGGACGGAAAACTGTTTTTT.